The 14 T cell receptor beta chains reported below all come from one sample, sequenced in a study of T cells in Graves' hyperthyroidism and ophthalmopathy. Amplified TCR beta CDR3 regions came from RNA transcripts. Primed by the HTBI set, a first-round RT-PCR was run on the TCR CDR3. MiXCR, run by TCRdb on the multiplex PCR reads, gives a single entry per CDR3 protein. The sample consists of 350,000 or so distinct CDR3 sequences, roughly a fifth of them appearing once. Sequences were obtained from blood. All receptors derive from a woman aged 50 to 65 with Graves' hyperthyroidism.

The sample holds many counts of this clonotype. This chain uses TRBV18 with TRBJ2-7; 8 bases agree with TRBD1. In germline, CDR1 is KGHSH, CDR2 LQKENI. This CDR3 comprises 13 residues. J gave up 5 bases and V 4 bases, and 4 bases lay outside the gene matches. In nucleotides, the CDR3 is TGTGCCAGCTCACGTGGACAGGGTGACGAGCAGTACTTC. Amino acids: CASSRGQGDEQYF.

The CDR3 is CASRGQGATGELFF. The CDR3 DNA reads TGTGCCAGCAGAGGACAGGGGGCGACCGGGGAGCTGTTTTTT. This chain connects TRBV6-4 to TRBJ2-2; 11 bases line up with TRBD1. CDR1 and CDR2 (germline): MRHNA, SNTAGT. The CDR3 runs 14 residues. J gave up 5 bases and V 6 bases, and 2 bases lay outside the gene matches.

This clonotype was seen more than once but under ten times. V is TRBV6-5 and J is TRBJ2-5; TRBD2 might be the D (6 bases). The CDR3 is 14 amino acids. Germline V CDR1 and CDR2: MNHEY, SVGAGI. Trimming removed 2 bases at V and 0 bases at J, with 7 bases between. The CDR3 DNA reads TGTGCCAGCAGTTACGGGGACTACCAAGAGACCCAGTACTTC. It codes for CASSYGDYQETQYF.

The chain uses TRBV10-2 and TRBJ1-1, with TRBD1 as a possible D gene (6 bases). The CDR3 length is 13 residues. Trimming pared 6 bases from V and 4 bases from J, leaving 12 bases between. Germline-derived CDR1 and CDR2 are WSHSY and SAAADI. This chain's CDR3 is CASSQGSVTEAFF. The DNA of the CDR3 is TGCGCCAGCAGCCAGGGGTCGGTCACTGAAGCTTTCTTT.

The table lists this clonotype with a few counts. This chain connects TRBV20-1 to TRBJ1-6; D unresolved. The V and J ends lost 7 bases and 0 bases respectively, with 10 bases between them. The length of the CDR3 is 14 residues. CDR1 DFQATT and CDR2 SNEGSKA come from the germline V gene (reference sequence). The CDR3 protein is CSVEPPSYNSPLHF. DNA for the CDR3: TGCAGTGTGGAGCCCCCCTCCTATAATTCACCCCTCCACTTT.

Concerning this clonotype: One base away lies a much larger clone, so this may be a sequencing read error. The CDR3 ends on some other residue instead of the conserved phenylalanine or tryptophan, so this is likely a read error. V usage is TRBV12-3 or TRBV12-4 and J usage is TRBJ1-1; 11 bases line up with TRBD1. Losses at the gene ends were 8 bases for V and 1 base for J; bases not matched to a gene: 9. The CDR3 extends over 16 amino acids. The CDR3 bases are TGTGCCAGCGTGCGGGGACAGGGGGAAAGGAACACTGAAGCTTTCTAT. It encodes CASVRGQGERNTEAFY.

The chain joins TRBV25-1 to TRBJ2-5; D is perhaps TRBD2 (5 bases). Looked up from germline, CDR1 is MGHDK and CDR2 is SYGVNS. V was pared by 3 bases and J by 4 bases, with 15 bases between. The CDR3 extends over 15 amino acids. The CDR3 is CASSDPSALVETQYF. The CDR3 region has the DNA TGTGCCAGCAGTGACCCCTCCGCACTAGTAGAGACCCAGTACTTC.

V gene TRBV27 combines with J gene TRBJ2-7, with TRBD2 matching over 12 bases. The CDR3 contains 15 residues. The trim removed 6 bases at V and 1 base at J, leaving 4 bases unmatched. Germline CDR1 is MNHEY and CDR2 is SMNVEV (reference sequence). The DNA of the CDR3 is TGTGCCAGCAGGCTAGCGGGAGGGGGGTCCTACGAGCAGTACTTC. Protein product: CASRLAGGGSYEQYF.

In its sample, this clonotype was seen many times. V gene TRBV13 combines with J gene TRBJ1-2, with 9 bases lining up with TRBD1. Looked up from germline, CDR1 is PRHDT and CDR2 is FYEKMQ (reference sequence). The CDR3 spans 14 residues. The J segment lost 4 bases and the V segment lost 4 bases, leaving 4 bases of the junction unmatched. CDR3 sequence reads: CASSYTGGSYGYTF. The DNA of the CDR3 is TGTGCCAGCAGCTACACAGGGGGCAGCTATGGCTACACCTTC.

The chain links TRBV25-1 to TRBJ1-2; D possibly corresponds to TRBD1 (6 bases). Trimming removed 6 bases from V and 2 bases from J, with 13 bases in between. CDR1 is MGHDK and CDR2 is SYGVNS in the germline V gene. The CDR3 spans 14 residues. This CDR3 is CASRGDTSNYGYTF. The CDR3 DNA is TGTGCCAGCAGAGGGGACACGTCCAACTATGGCTACACCTTC.

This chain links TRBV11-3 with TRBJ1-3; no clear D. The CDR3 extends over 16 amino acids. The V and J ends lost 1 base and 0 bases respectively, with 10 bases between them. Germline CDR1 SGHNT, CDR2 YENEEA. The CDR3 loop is CASSLVGRISGNTIYF. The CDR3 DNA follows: TGTGCCAGCAGCTTAGTTGGCAGGATCTCTGGAAACACCATATATTTT.

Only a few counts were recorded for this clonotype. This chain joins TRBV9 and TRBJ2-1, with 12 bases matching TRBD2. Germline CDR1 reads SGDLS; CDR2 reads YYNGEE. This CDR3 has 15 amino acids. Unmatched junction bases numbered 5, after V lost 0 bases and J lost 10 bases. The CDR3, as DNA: TGTGCCAGCAGCGTAGAGGGAACTAGCGGGAGGGAGCAGTTCTTC. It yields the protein CASSVEGTSGREQFF.

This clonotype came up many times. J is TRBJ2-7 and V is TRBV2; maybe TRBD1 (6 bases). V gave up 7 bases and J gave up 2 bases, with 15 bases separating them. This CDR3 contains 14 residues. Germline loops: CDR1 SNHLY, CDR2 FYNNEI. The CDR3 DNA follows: TGTGCCAGCAACGAGGACAGTATGACCTACGAGCAGTACTTC. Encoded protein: CASNEDSMTYEQYF.

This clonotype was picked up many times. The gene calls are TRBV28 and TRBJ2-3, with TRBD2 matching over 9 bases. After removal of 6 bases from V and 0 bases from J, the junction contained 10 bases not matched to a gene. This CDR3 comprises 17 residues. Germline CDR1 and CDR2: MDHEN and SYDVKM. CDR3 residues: CASSQGLAGASTDTQYF. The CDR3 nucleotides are TGTGCCAGCAGCCAAGGGTTAGCGGGGGCCAGCACAGATACGCAGTATTTT.